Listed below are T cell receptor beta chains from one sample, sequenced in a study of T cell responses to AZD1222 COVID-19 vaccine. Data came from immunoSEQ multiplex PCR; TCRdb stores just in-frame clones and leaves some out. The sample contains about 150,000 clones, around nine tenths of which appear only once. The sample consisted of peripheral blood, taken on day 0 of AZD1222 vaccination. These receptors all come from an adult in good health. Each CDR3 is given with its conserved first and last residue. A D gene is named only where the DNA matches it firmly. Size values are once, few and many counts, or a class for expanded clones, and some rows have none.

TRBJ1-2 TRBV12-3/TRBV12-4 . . CASRTAGWDGYTF TGTGCCAGCAGAACGGCGGGATGGGATGGCTACACCTTC
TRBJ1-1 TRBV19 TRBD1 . CATRDSLYTEAFF TGTGCCACCCGGGACAGTCTTTACACTGAAGCTTTCTTT
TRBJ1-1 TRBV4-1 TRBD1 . CASSQGPAGGTEAFF TGCGCCAGCAGCCAAGGTCCTGCAGGGGGCACTGAAGCTTTCTTT
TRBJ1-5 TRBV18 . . CASSGQINQPQHF TGTGCCAGCTCAGGACAAATTAATCAGCCCCAGCATTTT
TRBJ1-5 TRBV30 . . CAWISIIGFGNQPQHF TGTGCCTGGATTTCCATTATAGGGTTTGGCAATCAGCCCCAGCATTTT
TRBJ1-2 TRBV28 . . CASSLGAILQVYGYTF TGTGCCAGCAGTTTAGGGGCCATACTACAGGTCTATGGCTACACCTTC
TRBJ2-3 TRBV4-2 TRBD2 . CASSQDPRGLAGGTDTQYF TGTGCCAGCAGCCAAGACCCACGGGGATTAGCGGGGGGCACAGATACGCAGTATTTT
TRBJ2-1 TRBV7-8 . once CASHPGAVARSYNEQFF TGTGCCAGCCACCCGGGGGCAGTAGCCCGCTCCTACAATGAGCAGTTCTTC
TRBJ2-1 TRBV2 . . CASRGDSRDEQFF TGTGCCAGCAGGGGGGATTCCCGCGATGAGCAGTTCTTC
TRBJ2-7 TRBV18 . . CASSKKGGYEQYF TGTGCCAGCTCCAAAAAGGGGGGGTACGAGCAGTACTTC
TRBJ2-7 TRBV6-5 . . CASSQRLASGEQYF TGTGCCAGCAGCCAAAGGCTAGCGTCGGGAGAGCAGTACTTC
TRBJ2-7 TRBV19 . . CASSKWREWGHEQYF TGTGCCAGTAGTAAATGGAGGGAATGGGGGCACGAGCAGTACTTC
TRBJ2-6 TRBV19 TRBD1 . CASSIQAGGAGANVLTF TGTGCCAGTAGTATACAGGCAGGGGGCGCTGGGGCCAACGTCCTGACTTTC
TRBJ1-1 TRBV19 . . CASRPLATRLNTEAFF TGTGCCAGTAGGCCCCTAGCCACACGACTGAACACTGAAGCTTTCTTT
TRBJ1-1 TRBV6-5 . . CASSRKDTEAFF TGTGCCAGCAGTCGCAAGGACACTGAAGCTTTCTTT
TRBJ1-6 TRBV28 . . CASGTRRNSPLHF TGTGCCAGCGGAACCCGTAGAAATTCACCCCTCCACTTT
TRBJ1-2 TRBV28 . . CASSSSLTGGYGYTF TGTGCCAGCAGTTCGTCATTGACGGGGGGATATGGCTACACCTTC
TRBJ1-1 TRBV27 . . CASSLWGAGTEAFF TGTGCCAGCAGTTTATGGGGGGCGGGCACTGAAGCTTTCTTT
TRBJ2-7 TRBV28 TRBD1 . CASRNPGQRYEQYF TGTGCCAGCAGGAATCCGGGACAGAGATACGAGCAGTACTTC
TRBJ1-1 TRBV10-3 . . CAISDRAYLNTEAFF TGTGCCATCAGTGACAGGGCATATTTAAACACTGAAGCTTTCTTT
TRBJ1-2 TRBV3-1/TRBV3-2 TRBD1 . CASSLWTGANYGYTF TGTGCCAGCAGCCTCTGGACAGGAGCTAACTATGGCTACACCTTC
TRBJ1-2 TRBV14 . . CASSQGRGGYGYTF TGTGCCAGCAGCCAAGGGAGGGGTGGCTATGGCTACACCTTC
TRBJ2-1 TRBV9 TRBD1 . CASSGTGGPEQFF TGTGCCAGCAGCGGGACAGGGGGTCCTGAGCAGTTCTTC
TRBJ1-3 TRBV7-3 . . CASSTNVGNTIYF TGTGCCAGCAGCACGAACGTCGGAAACACCATATATTTT
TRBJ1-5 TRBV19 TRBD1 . CASTYQGGQPQHF TGTGCCAGTACCTATCAGGGGGGACAGCCCCAGCATTTT
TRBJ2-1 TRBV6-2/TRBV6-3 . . CASSLAYHNEQFF TGTGCCAGCAGTTTAGCGTACCACAATGAGCAGTTCTTC
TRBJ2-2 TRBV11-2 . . CASSLIGPATGELFF TGTGCCAGCAGCCTAATAGGGCCGGCCACCGGGGAGCTGTTTTTT
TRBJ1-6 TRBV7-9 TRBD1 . CASSFRDRYNSPLHF TGTGCCAGCAGCTTCCGGGACAGATATAATTCACCCCTCCACTTT